A selection of T cell receptor beta chains follows, all from one sample in a study of blood T cell repertoires in COVID-19. The table came from immunoSEQ multiplex PCR; TCRdb's copy has only in-frame clones and leaves some out. Of 44,000 or so clones listed, roughly 69% are singletons. The sample comprised peripheral blood. The receptor source for this set is a man at least 80 years old with acute or convalescent COVID-19. CDR3s leave out the opening cysteine and the closing phenylalanine or tryptophan.

CDR3 protein: AWGSLAGYNEQF
V gene: TRBV30
CDR3 length: 12
J gene: TRBJ2-1

CDR3 protein: ASSQDEGGETGELF
V gene: TRBV4-3
CDR3 length: 14
J gene: TRBJ2-2

CDR3 protein: ASSEGWQAGGELF
V gene: TRBV6-1
CDR3 length: 13
J gene: TRBJ2-2

CDR3 protein: ASSLLSGRGEQY
V gene: TRBV5-1
CDR3 length: 12
J gene: TRBJ2-7

CDR3 protein: ASTVEGLNTEAF
V gene: TRBV2
CDR3 length: 12
J gene: TRBJ1-1

CDR3 protein: ASSANYRGKTEAF
V gene: TRBV9
CDR3 length: 13
J gene: TRBJ1-1

CDR3 protein: ASSRAVADNEQF
V gene: TRBV6-2/TRBV6-3
CDR3 length: 12
J gene: TRBJ2-1

CDR3 protein: AGTGVSGTEAF
V gene: TRBV6-5
CDR3 length: 11
J gene: TRBJ1-1

CDR3 protein: AWSIQDYNEQF
V gene: TRBV30
CDR3 length: 11
J gene: TRBJ2-1

CDR3 protein: ASSTTGGGGAKLF
V gene: TRBV19
CDR3 length: 13
J gene: TRBJ1-4

CDR3 protein: ASSYIAGIWETQY
V gene: TRBV6-5
CDR3 length: 13
J gene: TRBJ2-5

CDR3 protein: ASSSTGVQY
V gene: TRBV7-3
CDR3 length: 9
J gene: TRBJ2-5

CDR3 protein: ASSFRGTQGRITEAF
V gene: TRBV27
CDR3 length: 15
J gene: TRBJ1-1

CDR3 protein: ASSVDSTEEKLF
V gene: TRBV9
CDR3 length: 12
J gene: TRBJ1-4

CDR3 protein: ASSSPPGGTDTQY
V gene: TRBV19
CDR3 length: 13
J gene: TRBJ2-3

CDR3 protein: ASSLVGHSATEAF
V gene: TRBV11-2
CDR3 length: 13
J gene: TRBJ1-1

CDR3 protein: ASSFPGEKLF
V gene: TRBV18
CDR3 length: 10
J gene: TRBJ1-4

CDR3 protein: ASSRRTGFDEKLF
V gene: TRBV9
CDR3 length: 13
J gene: TRBJ1-4

CDR3 protein: AISVDRHNYGYT
V gene: TRBV10-3
CDR3 length: 12
J gene: TRBJ1-2

CDR3 protein: ASSPGKNYGYT
V gene: TRBV6-5
CDR3 length: 11
J gene: TRBJ1-2

CDR3 protein: AISDGVGTEAF
V gene: TRBV10-3
CDR3 length: 11
J gene: TRBJ1-1

CDR3 protein: ASSQDLAGGTDTQY
V gene: TRBV4-3
CDR3 length: 14
J gene: TRBJ2-3

CDR3 protein: ASSIQRGAFSNEQF
V gene: TRBV19
CDR3 length: 14
J gene: TRBJ2-1

CDR3 protein: ASSLTPGANYGYT
V gene: TRBV7-3
CDR3 length: 13
J gene: TRBJ1-2

CDR3 protein: ASSRGGTGIYEQY
V gene: TRBV5-4
CDR3 length: 13
J gene: TRBJ2-7

CDR3 protein: ASKTSGNTDTQY
V gene: TRBV2
CDR3 length: 12
J gene: TRBJ2-3

CDR3 protein: ASSSGDRRLEGYT
V gene: TRBV3-1/TRBV3-2
CDR3 length: 13
J gene: TRBJ1-2

CDR3 protein: ASSFLNIQY
V gene: TRBV12-3/TRBV12-4
CDR3 length: 9
J gene: TRBJ2-4

CDR3 protein: ASSQDPHRTSGGPVNEQF
V gene: TRBV4-2
CDR3 length: 18
J gene: TRBJ2-1

CDR3 protein: ASSLGGPETQY
V gene: TRBV11-1
CDR3 length: 11
J gene: TRBJ2-5

CDR3 protein: ASSPGRGSVNTEAF
V gene: TRBV7-9
CDR3 length: 14
J gene: TRBJ1-1

CDR3 protein: ASSQGGDQPQH
V gene: TRBV3-1/TRBV3-2
CDR3 length: 11
J gene: TRBJ1-5

CDR3 protein: ASSESNRGQTQY
V gene: TRBV10-2
CDR3 length: 12
J gene: TRBJ2-5

CDR3 protein: ASSIDWAGGGTQY
V gene: TRBV19
CDR3 length: 13
J gene: TRBJ2-3

CDR3 protein: ASSEGQGLNTEAF
V gene: TRBV5-1
CDR3 length: 13
J gene: TRBJ1-1

CDR3 protein: AIGVQGSSGNTIY
V gene: TRBV10-3
CDR3 length: 13
J gene: TRBJ1-3

CDR3 protein: ASSLAAGAYQPQH
V gene: TRBV7-6
CDR3 length: 13
J gene: TRBJ1-5

CDR3 protein: ASSLVSGSDTQY
V gene: TRBV11-3
CDR3 length: 12
J gene: TRBJ2-3

CDR3 protein: ASSKSGTGVEKLF
V gene: TRBV5-1
CDR3 length: 13
J gene: TRBJ1-4

CDR3 protein: ASSFLPGANEKLF
V gene: TRBV27
CDR3 length: 13
J gene: TRBJ1-4

CDR3 protein: ASSRGDYGYT
V gene: TRBV7-9
CDR3 length: 10
J gene: TRBJ1-2

CDR3 protein: ASSPRQGVWKF
V gene: TRBV3-1/TRBV3-2
CDR3 length: 11
J gene: TRBJ2-1

CDR3 protein: ASSQEGTIQY
V gene: TRBV4-2
CDR3 length: 10
J gene: TRBJ2-3